The sequence of this TCR beta chain was determined in a study of T cell responses to AZD1222 COVID-19 vaccine. The repertoire was sequenced with immunoSEQ multiplex PCR; TCRdb's copy has only in-frame clones and lacks some. The table shows over 110,000 clones, with about 92% occurring only once. CDR3 size: 15 residues. The V gene's germline CDR1 is KGHSH and CDR2 LQKENI. Trimming removed 2 bases at V and 4 bases at J, with 11 bases between. As regards this clone: Its target is unknown.

Findings and limits, study-wide: The donors showed a predominance of white British ancestry and of females, with possible underestimation of clonal diversity.

This sample comprised peripheral blood, obtained after recovery from COVID-19. The chain employs TRBV18 and TRBJ2-2; D remains unclear. The sequence was obtained from an adult who had recovered from COVID-19. CDR3 sequence: CASSPRATGTGELFF. In DNA form, the CDR3 reads TGTGCCAGCTCACCAAGGGCAACGGGCACCGGGGAGCTGTTTTTT. Looking up the rest from reference TRBV18 and TRBJ2-2 gives the full variable domain: NAGVMQNPRHLVRRRGQEARLRCSPMKGHSHVYWYRQLPEEGLKFMVYLQKENIIDESGMPKERFSAEFPKEGPSILRIQQVVRGDSAAYFCASSPRATGTGELFFGEGSRLTVL.